This T cell receptor (beta chain) was obtained from a study of response to subunit inactivated influenza vaccine. TCRdb processed the RT-PCR reads anew with MiXCR; each CDR3 protein has one entry. This table has 800,000 or so distinct CDR3 sequences, over 20% appearing once. Findings and caveats of the study: Each seasonal influenza vaccination, the authors suggested, recruits few new T cells.

V trimming: 5 bases; J trimming: 3 bases; junction bases outside the gene matches: 3. This CDR3 region has 15 residues. Germline V gene data show CDR1 as LGHNT and CDR2 as FRNRAP. This clonotype was counted at least ten times. Its matching antigen is unknown. The TCR originated in a man aged 50-60 years who received an inactivated influenza vaccine. This sequence joins TRBV12-5 and TRBJ2-2; 10 bases match TRBD2. Sequenced material: PBMCs from blood, taken 5 days after vaccination. CDR3: CASGPGLADTGELFF. The CDR3 DNA sequence: TGTGCTAGTGGTCCCGGACTAGCGGACACCGGGGAGCTGTTTTTT. Filled out from reference TRBV12-5 and TRBJ2-2, the complete variable domain reads DARVTQTPRHKVTEMGQEVTMRCQPILGHNTVFWYRQTMMQGLELLAYFRNRAPLDDSGMPKDRFSAEMPDATLATLKIQPSEPRDSAVYFCASGPGLADTGELFFGEGSRLTVL.